This TCR beta chain was identified in a study of T cell repertoires in cytomegalovirus infection. Many counts were recorded for this clonotype. TCRdb reanalysed the reads using MiXCR and keeps one entry per CDR3 protein. The table records 450,000 to 550,000 distinct CDR3 sequences, approximately 15% of them present only once. The receptor's source is a human donor in good health (CMV status not recorded). Some clones in this sample may be carry-over from other donors' samples. The material sequenced was CD8+ T cells from PBMCs.

The CDR3 coding sequence is TGTGCCAGCAGCTTAGATCTCCACCAAGAGACCCAGTACTTC. Its protein product is CASSLDLHQETQYF. J is TRBJ2-5 and V is TRBV7-9, with unresolved D. Trimming removed 1 base at V and 0 bases at J, with 6 bases between. Germline V gene data show CDR1 as SEHNR and CDR2 as FQNEAQ (reference sequence). The length of the CDR3 is 14 residues.